These 16 T cell receptor beta chains were all obtained from the same sample, sequenced in a study of T cell clonality in common variable immunodeficiency. Repertoires were generated with immunoSEQ multiplex PCR, while TCRdb's copy carries only in-frame clones and drops some. The sample holds around 47,000 clones, and no clone turns up only once. The sequenced material came from peripheral blood mononuclear cells. The receptors originated from a person between 18 and 75 years old in good health.

This clone was observed at least ten times. The DNA ends 3 residues before the CDR3 does, and the rest of the CDR3 is filled in from the germline J gene. The chain joins TRBV19 to TRBJ2-5; tentatively, D is TRBD1 or TRBD2 (7 bases each). The V end was cut by 4 bases, the J end by 5 bases, with 11 bases between. This CDR3 region has 13 residues. The germline V gene has CDR1 LNHDA and CDR2 SQIVND (reference sequence). CDR3 loop: CASSRQGGETQYF. The part of the CDR3 DNA that was read is TGTGCCAGTAGTAGACAGGGAGGGGAGACC.

This clone has ten or more counts. Read data end 3 residues before the CDR3 end; the end is taken from the germline J gene. The chain has TRBV30 and TRBJ1-1; 8 bases agree with TRBD1. This CDR3 comprises 13 residues. CDR1 and CDR2 from the germline V gene are GTSNPN and SVGIG (reference sequence). V lost 6 bases to trimming and J lost 1 base; unmatched junction nucleotides: 4. Here the CDR3 reads CACKGQENTEAFF. Incomplete CDR3 DNA: TGTGCCTGTAAGGGACAGGAGAACACTGAA.

This clone came up many times. The sequenced fragment ends 3 residues before the CDR3 boundary, so the rest is inferred from the germline J gene. The V call is TRBV4-2, the J call TRBJ2-7, with 7 bases aligning to TRBD2. The CDR3 has 15 amino acids. The V segment lost 0 bases and the J segment 1 base; nucleotides outside the gene matches: 3. The germline V gene encodes CDR1 LGHNA and CDR2 YNFKEQ. The sequenced CDR3 bases are TGTGCCAGCAGCCAAGAGGCGGGAGAGTCCTACGAG. It translates to CASSQEAGESYE. The whole CDR3 protein is CASSQEAGESYEQYF.

A note on this clone: Read coverage stops 3 residues before the CDR3 terminus; the germline J gene supplies the remainder. The V gene is TRBV2, the J gene TRBJ2-2; D is perhaps TRBD2 (5 bases). The CDR3 sequence is 14 residues long. The germline gives CDR1 SNHLY, CDR2 FYNNEI. V lost 9 bases to trimming and J lost 2 bases, with 13 bases between them. The CDR3 is CASLRGSNTGELFF. The CDR3 DNA, read in part, is TGTGCCAGTTTACGGGGTTCCAACACCGGGGAG. Full variable domain (outside the CDR3, taken from reference TRBV2 and TRBJ2-2): EPEVTQTPSHQVTQMGQEVILRCVPISNHLYFYWYRQILGQKVEFLVSFYNNEISEKSEIFDDQFSVERPDGSNFTLKIRSTKLEDSAMYFCASLRGSNTGELFFGEGSRLTVL.

This clone showed up many times. Read coverage stops 3 residues before the CDR3 terminus; the germline J gene supplies the remainder. The chain joins TRBV15 to TRBJ2-1, with TRBD2 matching 11 bases. Trimming cost V 5 bases and J 9 bases; bases outside gene matches: 9. CDR1 is LNHNV and CDR2 is YYDKDF in the germline V gene (reference sequence). The CDR3 is made up of 15 amino acids. The CDR3 reads CATSRRASGRTEQFF. CDR3 DNA, as far as it was read: TGTGCCACCAGCCGCAGAGCTAGCGGGAGGACTGAG. Variable domain in full (rest from reference TRBV15 and TRBJ2-1): DAMVIQNPRYQVTQFGKPVTLSCSQTLNHNVMYWYQQKSSQAPKLLFHYYDKDFNNEADTPDNFQSRRPNTSFCFLDIRSPGLGDTAMYLCATSRRASGRTEQFFGPGTRLTVL.

There are many counts of this clone. Here the CDR3 reads CATSDLDTSYNYNEQFF. The sequenced part of the CDR3 DNA is TGTGCCACCAGTGATCTTGACACCAGTTATAACTACAATGAG. This chain connects TRBV24-1 to TRBJ2-1; D is uncertain. The read finishes 3 residues shy of the CDR3 end, and the germline J gene is used to complete it. The V gene's germline CDR1 is KGHDR and CDR2 SFDVKD. This CDR3 region has 17 residues. Trimming removed 3 bases from V and 3 bases from J, with 17 bases in between.

This clone was found many times. The observed sequence ends 3 residues before the CDR3 terminus, with the missing tail filled in from the germline J gene. The gene calls are TRBV5-1 and TRBJ2-3; no clear D. Germline loops: CDR1 SGHRS, CDR2 YFSETQ. This CDR3 has 15 residues. Trimming took 2 bases from V and 2 from J, leaving 12 bases between them. CDR3 protein: CASSFAAIHTDTQYF. The sequenced CDR3 bases are TGCGCCAGCAGCTTTGCAGCGATCCACACAGATACG.

In its sample, this clone was seen many times. The missing CDR3 end, 3 residues past where the read stops, is filled in from the germline J gene. The gene calls are TRBV2 and TRBJ2-7; a possible D gene is TRBD1 (5 bases). The CDR3 sequence is 11 residues long. Trimming cost V 5 bases and J 4 bases, with 6 bases left between them. CDR1 is SNHLY, CDR2 FYNNEI, per germline. Incomplete CDR3 DNA: TGTGCCAGCAGTCCAGGGTACGAG. It encodes CASSPGYE. The whole CDR3 is CASSPGYEQYF.

There are many counts of this clone. The sequence runs out 3 residues before the end of the CDR3; the remainder is reconstructed from the germline J gene. The J gene is TRBJ1-3, the V gene TRBV19, with D tentatively TRBD1 (5 bases). The V gene's germline CDR1 is LNHDA and CDR2 SQIVND (reference sequence). The germline V and J ends were trimmed by 5 bases and 4 bases, with 12 bases remaining between them. The CDR3 is 14 amino acids. CDR3 amino acids: CASSRWDSGNTIYF. The DNA read from the CDR3 is TGTGCCAGTAGTCGCTGGGACTCGGGAAACACC.

Note on this clone: The observed sequence ends 3 residues before the CDR3 terminus, with the missing tail filled in from the germline J gene. The chain recombines TRBV7-9 with TRBJ1-1; TRBD1 matches at 9 bases. This CDR3 spans 15 amino acids. CDR1 SEHNR and CDR2 FQNEAQ come from the germline V gene (reference sequence). Losses at the gene ends were 5 bases for V and 6 bases for J; bases not matched to a gene: 10. The covered CDR3 bases are TGTGCCAGCAGCGCCGTACAGGGGGCGGATTCTGAA. Protein: CASSAVQGADSE. The entire CDR3 sequence reads CASSAVQGADSEAFF. The variable domain in full, completed from reference TRBV7-9 and TRBJ1-1, reads DTGVSQNPRHKITKRGQNVTFRCDPISEHNRLYWYRQTLGQGPEFLTYFQNEAQLEKSRLLSDRFSAERPKGSFSTLEIQRTEQGDSAMYLCASSAVQGADSEAFFGQGTRLTVV.

There are many counts of this clone. Read sequence stops 3 residues before the CDR3 end, and the germline J gene provides the missing end. This chain joins TRBV7-6 and TRBJ2-6; unclear D gene. CDR1 SGHVS and CDR2 FNYEAQ come from the germline V gene. With 4 bases removed from V and 2 bases from J, the gap between germline ends came to 9 bases. The CDR3 is made up of 15 amino acids. The part of the CDR3 DNA that was read is TGTGCCAGCAGCTCACAACATACTGGGGCCAACGTC. It codes for CASSSQHTGANV. The full CDR3 protein is CASSSQHTGANVLTF.

Ten or more counts support this clone. The read ends 3 residues shy of where the CDR3 ends; the end is completed using the germline J gene. The genes are TRBV19 and TRBJ2-7; maybe TRBD2 (6 bases). Trimming took 3 bases from V and 3 from J, leaving 15 bases between them. The CDR3 has 15 residues. Germline V lookup: CDR1 LNHDA, CDR2 SQIVND (reference sequence). The CDR3 bases that were read are TGTGCCAGTAGTATCGCCGGGACTCTTCGCTACGAG. This codes for CASSIAGTLRYE. The CDR3 as a whole reads CASSIAGTLRYEQYF.

Many counts were recorded for this clone. The CDR3 goes on 3 residues after the read ends, and that part is filled in from the germline J gene. The genes are TRBV7-9 and TRBJ2-3; 9 nucleotides agree with TRBD2. This CDR3 is 15 amino acids long. Germline CDR1 and CDR2: SEHNR and FQNEAQ (reference sequence). V gave up 4 bases and J gave up 6 bases; unmatched junction bases: 8. CDR3 loop: CASSSSEGLADTQYF. CDR3 bases read: TGTGCCAGCAGCTCCTCGGAAGGACTAGCGGATACG.

There are many counts of this clone. The read halts 3 residues ahead of the CDR3 end, with the missing end drawn from the germline J gene. V gene TRBV28 combines with J gene TRBJ2-7; TRBD1 matches 9 bases. The V gene's germline CDR1 is MDHEN and CDR2 SYDVKM. V shed 4 bases, J shed 4 bases, and the junction held 11 bases outside the gene matches. The CDR3 contains 16 residues. CDR3: CASSSRPGTGLYEQYF. The CDR3 bases that were read are TGTGCCAGCAGTTCACGCCCGGGGACAGGGTTATACGAG.

This clone was seen ten or more times. The read ends 3 residues before the CDR3 terminus; that terminus is restored from the germline J gene. The rearrangement joins TRBV5-1 to TRBJ1-1; D call uncertain. Germline values: CDR1 SGHRS, CDR2 YFSETQ. This CDR3 has 14 residues. Deletions cut 2 bases from V and 2 bases from J, with 10 bases between. CDR3 region: CASSLKVANTEAFF. The DNA read from the CDR3 is TGCGCCAGCAGCTTAAAGGTGGCAAACACTGAA.

This clone was seen at least ten times. The CDR3 extends 3 residues past the end of the read, so its final part is completed from the germline J gene. The rearrangement uses TRBV7-2 and TRBJ2-1, with 12 positions matching TRBD2. J was trimmed by 7 bases and V by 0 bases; bases with no gene match: 7. Germline loops: CDR1 SGHTA, CDR2 FQGNSA. The CDR3 has 17 amino acids. The CDR3 reads CASSLAKGLAGFNEQFF. The sequenced part of the CDR3 DNA is TGTGCCAGCAGCTTAGCGAAGGGACTAGCGGGTTTTAATGAG.